The TCR beta chain described here comes from a study of T cells after yellow fever vaccination. Trimming took 10 bases from V and 2 from J, leaving 14 bases between them. CDR1 is SEHNR, CDR2 FQNEAQ, per germline (reference sequence). The CDR3 runs to 13 residues. In the case of this clonotype: Its matching antigen is unknown.

Study results and caveats: Although the secondary response was weaker, it peaked faster, at day 5 versus 15. Researchers noted that a small share of clonotypes showed up in both CD4 and CD8 compartments. The booster response re-showed most primary clones: 96% CD4, roughly 91% CD8.

A single record per CDR3 protein comes from TCRdb applying MiXCR to the 5' RACE reads. The repertoire consists of roughly 110,000 distinct CDR3 sequences, with roughly 8.9% occurring once and the leading ten covering around 25%. The chain employs TRBV7-9 and TRBJ1-2; unclear D gene. This clonotype was sampled from a man aged 25 to 40 who received the YFV17D yellow fever vaccine. The material sequenced was CD8+ T cells sorted from PBMCs, taken 45 days after the yellow fever booster vaccination. The CDR3 DNA reads TGTGCCACCTATGAGGAAGGGAACTATGGCTACACCTTC. Translating gives CATYEEGNYGYTF.